Below, 22 T cell receptor beta chains from the same sample are listed, as sequenced in a study of Ad26.COV2.S vaccination and SARS-CoV-2 variants. Documented treatment: 19 received Ad26.COV2.S at low or high dose, single or two shots; about 5 received placebo; per-sample allocation not given. Day 63 following the first vaccine or placebo injection was when the samples were taken. The table came from immunoSEQ multiplex PCR; TCRdb's copy has only in-frame clones and leaves some out. This table holds about half a million clones, roughly nine tenths found once. The sequences come from peripheral blood, collected in a trial of Ad26.COV2.S vaccine versus placebo. These receptors originate from a person between 18 and 65 years old who received the Ad26.COV2.S COVID-19 vaccine or a placebo.

The chain's CDR3 is CATGTSEETQYF. Here the CDR3 DNA reads TGTGCCACTGGGACTAGCGAAGAGACCCAGTACTTC. The chain carries TRBV10-3 and TRBJ2-5; 10 bases agree with TRBD2. The CDR3 has 12 amino acids. The germline CDR1 and CDR2 sequences are ENHRY and SYGVKD. V gave up 10 bases and J gave up 3 bases; unmatched junction bases: 2.

Of note for this clone: One end of the junction varies from germline; a read error may be responsible. The V call is TRBV7-2, the J call TRBJ1-4; D gene uncertain. The CDR3 loop spans 12 amino acids. Germline V gene sequence: CDR1 SGHTA, CDR2 FQGNSA. CDR3 DNA: TGTGCCAGCAGCCCCTCTCGTGAAAAACTATTTTTT. Encoded protein: CASSPSREKLFF.

The CDR3 DNA reads as TGTGCCAGCTCACTACAAGGGGAAGGGTCACCCCTCCACTTT. Protein product: CASSLQGEGSPLHF. J is TRBJ1-6 and V is TRBV18, with a possible D match to TRBD1 (5 bases). This CDR3 contains 14 residues. V gave up 4 bases and J gave up 10 bases, with 14 bases separating them. The germline CDR1 and CDR2 sequences are KGHSH and LQKENI.

The gene calls are TRBV30 and TRBJ1-2; no firm D call. V lost 3 bases and J 4 bases, leaving 6 bases between the germline ends. Germline assignment: CDR1 GTSNPN and CDR2 SVGIG (reference sequence). This CDR3 comprises 11 residues. The CDR3 spells CAWRSAYGYTF. CDR3 coding DNA: TGTGCCTGGAGATCCGCCTATGGCTACACCTTC.

The chain links TRBV25-1 to TRBJ2-1; 7 nucleotides match TRBD1. V shed 8 bases, J shed 2 bases, and the junction held 12 bases outside the gene matches. The CDR3 spans 16 residues. Germline CDR1 MGHDK, CDR2 SYGVNS. CDR3 protein: CASRQGDRITYNEQFF. In DNA, the CDR3 is TGTGCCAGCCGACAGGGAGACAGGATAACCTACAATGAGCAGTTCTTC.

This chain links TRBV7-3 with TRBJ2-7; no definite D call. The germline gives CDR1 SGHTA, CDR2 FQGTGA. The V and J ends lost 5 bases and 5 bases respectively, with 16 bases between them. The CDR3 is made up of 14 amino acids. The CDR3 loop reads CASSPQRVRNEQYF. The CDR3 DNA reads TGTGCCAGCAGCCCCCAACGGGTGAGAAACGAGCAGTACTTC.

The chain combines TRBV2 with TRBJ2-5; possible D gene TRBD1, 6 bases. V dropped 3 bases and J dropped 5 bases, with 16 bases sitting between them. The germline V gene has CDR1 SNHLY and CDR2 FYNNEI. This CDR3 spans 15 amino acids. The CDR3 spells CASSETGLKVETQYF. The CDR3 nucleotides read TGTGCCAGCAGTGAGACAGGCCTGAAAGTGGAGACCCAGTACTTC.

The chain carries TRBV5-1 and TRBJ2-3; unclear D gene. V dropped 2 bases and J dropped 5 bases, with 6 bases sitting between them. The length of the CDR3 is 12 residues. Germline V lookup: CDR1 SGHRS, CDR2 YFSETQ. CDR3 in amino acids: CASSLGRDTQYF. As DNA, the CDR3 is TGCGCCAGCAGCTTAGGTCGAGATACGCAGTATTTT. Supplemented by reference TRBV5-1 and TRBJ2-3, the full variable domain reads KAGVTQTPRYLIKTRGQQVTLSCSPISGHRSVSWYQQTPGQGLQFLFEYFSETQRNKGNFPGRFSGRQFSNSRSEMNVSTLELGDSALYLCASSLGRDTQYFGPGTRLTVL.

This rearrangement joins TRBV6-4 to TRBJ1-2, with TRBD1 matching 7 bases. This CDR3 region has 14 residues. In germline, CDR1 is MRHNA, CDR2 SNTAGT. V gave up 6 bases and J gave up 9 bases; unmatched junction bases: 13. This CDR3 reads CASSLSGQGGRYTF. CDR3 DNA: TGTGCCAGCAGCTTATCGGGGCAGGGGGGACGCTACACCTTC.

Details on this clone: At the DNA level, this CDR3 is encoded by other sequences in the same sample as well. The CDR3 sequence is CASSLAGPYGYTF. The CDR3, as DNA: TGCGCCAGCAGCTTGGCGGGGCCCTATGGCTACACCTTC. The chain couples TRBV5-1 to TRBJ1-2, with a possible D match to TRBD1 (5 bases). V was pared by 0 bases and J by 4 bases, with 7 bases between. Germline CDR1 SGHRS, CDR2 YFSETQ. The length of the CDR3 is 13 residues.

V gene TRBV28 combines with J gene TRBJ2-7; D ambiguous. Trimming removed 3 bases at V and 2 bases at J, with 11 bases between. From germline, CDR1 is MDHEN and CDR2 SYDVKM. The CDR3 covers 14 residues. CDR3 sequence reads: CASSLQNSAYEQYF. The CDR3 DNA sequence: TGTGCCAGCAGTTTGCAAAACTCAGCCTACGAGCAGTACTTC.

J is TRBJ1-2 and V is TRBV5-5; D is ambiguous. The CDR3 spans 14 residues. V was shortened by 7 bases and J by 2 bases, with 15 bases between the two germline ends. CDR1 SGHKS and CDR2 YYEKEE come from the germline V gene (reference sequence). The DNA for the CDR3 is TGTGCCAGCGGTCCGTACAGCACCAACTATGGCTACACCTTC. Its translation is CASGPYSTNYGYTF.

V is TRBV6-1 and J is TRBJ2-5; 10 bases line up with TRBD2. This CDR3 region has 17 residues. Losses at the gene ends were 2 bases for V and 10 bases for J; bases not matched to a gene: 16. Germline V gene data show CDR1 as MNHNS and CDR2 as SASEGT. The CDR3 sequence is CASSERDRASGGRSQYF. In DNA, the CDR3 is TGTGCCAGCAGTGAACGGGATAGGGCTAGCGGGGGAAGGAGCCAGTACTTC.

This clone is a singleton in its sample. The J gene is TRBJ2-3, the V gene TRBV13, with TRBD2 matching 11 bases. The CDR3 runs 19 residues. From germline, CDR1 is PRHDT and CDR2 FYEKMQ (reference sequence). V shed 4 bases, J shed 1 base, and the junction held 13 bases outside the gene matches. The DNA for the CDR3 is TGTGCCAGCAGCTGCCGACTAGCGGGGATAGTCCGTTGCACAGATACGCAGTATTTT. Its translation: CASSCRLAGIVRCTDTQYF.

The rearrangement uses TRBV3-1 (or the pseudogene TRBV3-2) and TRBJ2-3, with D possibly matching TRBD2 (5 bases). With 0 bases removed from V and 6 bases from J, the gap between germline ends came to 13 bases. Looked up from germline, CDR1 is LGHDT and CDR2 is YNNKEL (reference sequence). The CDR3 length is 15 residues. The CDR3, as DNA: TGTGCCAGCAGCCAAGATGGGCGGCTAGCCGATACGCAGTATTTT. Translated, it gives CASSQDGRLADTQYF.

The chain has TRBV5-4 and TRBJ2-7; TRBD2 might be the D (5 bases). Germline CDR1 and CDR2: SGHNT and YYREEE (reference sequence). V was trimmed by 2 bases and J by 5 bases, leaving 14 bases between them. The CDR3 spans 14 residues. This CDR3 reads CASSFYGAENEQYF. In nucleotides, the CDR3 is TGTGCCAGCAGCTTTTATGGAGCGGAAAACGAGCAGTACTTC.

The chain joins TRBV13 to TRBJ1-2; D is ambiguous. Germline V gene lookup returns CDR1 PRHDT and CDR2 FYEKMQ (reference sequence). The ends were cut back, 0 bases at V and 3 bases at J, with 5 bases in the middle. There are 13 residues in the CDR3. As DNA, the CDR3 is TGTGCCAGCAGCTTAGGGCAGTACTATGGCTACACCTTC. It translates to CASSLGQYYGYTF.

The rearrangement links TRBV18 to TRBJ1-5; D uncertain. Trimming removed 6 bases from V and 9 bases from J, with 15 bases in between. The CDR3 runs 13 residues. Germline CDR1 KGHSH, CDR2 LQKENI. CDR3 nucleotides: TGTGCCAGCTCGGAGGAAGGGTATCGGCCCCAGCATTTT. Translation gives CASSEEGYRPQHF.

The gene calls are TRBV5-1 and TRBJ1-1; D perhaps matches TRBD1 (5 bases). The germline gives CDR1 SGHRS, CDR2 YFSETQ. This CDR3 has 14 amino acids. Between the trimmed V and J ends, which lost 4 bases and 1 base, there was a span of 11 bases. The CDR3 sequence: CASSVERGNTEAFF. CDR3 bases: TGCGCCAGCAGCGTAGAGAGGGGGAACACTGAAGCTTTCTTT. The whole variable domain, remainder taken from reference TRBV5-1 and TRBJ1-1, is KAGVTQTPRYLIKTRGQQVTLSCSPISGHRSVSWYQQTPGQGLQFLFEYFSETQRNKGNFPGRFSGRQFSNSRSEMNVSTLELGDSALYLCASSVERGNTEAFFGQGTRLTVV.

The genes are TRBV4-2 and TRBJ1-3; D perhaps matches TRBD1 (5 bases). The CDR3 runs to 15 residues. The germline gives CDR1 LGHNA, CDR2 YNFKEQ. Trimming removed 4 bases at V and 4 bases at J, with 14 bases between. CDR3 in DNA: TGTGCCAGCAGCCCGATAGACGGACAAGGAAACACCATATATTTT. This gives the protein CASSPIDGQGNTIYF.

The V and J genes are TRBV4-1 and TRBJ1-6; tentative D call: TRBD1 (5 bases). CDR1 and CDR2 (germline): MGHRA, YSYEKL. The CDR3 loop spans 19 amino acids. The V gene lost 0 bases and the J gene lost 0 bases, with 15 bases spanning the gap. CDR3 in amino acids: CASSQESRGSRSYNSPLHF. CDR3 coding DNA: TGCGCCAGCAGCCAAGAATCCCGGGGCTCCCGCTCCTATAATTCACCCCTCCACTTT.

J is TRBJ1-2 and V is TRBV19, with D tentatively TRBD1 (5 bases). This CDR3 region has 15 residues. Germline lookup yields CDR1 LNHDA and CDR2 SQIVND (reference sequence). V was trimmed by 10 bases and J by 8 bases, leaving 26 bases between them. CDR3 loop: CATAIPLAGSVGYTF. The CDR3, as DNA: TGTGCCACCGCCATTCCTCTGGCAGGGAGTGTCGGCTACACCTTC.